This TCR beta chain comes out of a study of long-term antiretroviral therapy in people with HIV. Overall study findings and caveats: ART adherence, viral resistance and therapy changes were not recorded.

With regard to this clone: Its antigen is unidentified.

This CDR3 is 16 amino acids long. The J segment lost 5 bases and the V segment lost 1 base, leaving 8 bases of the junction unmatched. Germline-derived CDR1 and CDR2 are SGHAT and FQNNGV. The immunoSEQ assay was v3.0, run at survey level. TCRdb's copy holds only in-frame clones and misses some; the assay was immunoSEQ multiplex PCR. Of more than 25,000 clones listed, 95% to 98% are singletons. Every donor had one or more pre-ART and two or more post-ART PBMC samples. Treatment for every participant with HIV took place in the United States. There were roughly 0.95-11 million cryopreserved PBMC in the samples before DNA extraction.

The clonotype originates from a man aged 30 to 45 with HIV. The material sequenced was unsorted PBMCs, taken 7.6 years after starting antiretroviral therapy. V is TRBV11-2 and J is TRBJ2-5; 9 bases are a match to TRBD2. The CDR3 region has the DNA TGTGCCAGCAGCTTAGGTCTTGCGGGGGGGCGGGAGACCCAGTACTTC. It yields the protein CASSLGLAGGRETQYF.